This T cell receptor (beta chain) was found in a study of cytomegalovirus exposure and HLA in healthy donors (dated by TCRdb to between 2016 and 2019). With respect to the entire study: An earlier analysis of approximately 640 of the donors reported approximately 270 Gb of sequence data and 117 million unique TCR beta sequences from about 179 million T cells. Approximately 310 gigabases of sequencing data and approximately 93 million unique TCR sequences were included in an early release covering 550 to 650 HLA-typed donors. Among the approximately 400 genotyped donors, approximately 76% belonged to the genetic ancestry cluster associated with self-reported Caucasian donors. The aim of the study was to test whether cataloging public T cell receptors could identify signatures of past pathogen exposure. Using immunosequencing, the study profiled T cell repertoires from around 680 subjects and related those repertoires to cytomegalovirus serostatus. Along with the roughly 670-subject first cohort, a separate validation cohort of over 90 different subjects was used. High-throughput TCR immunosequencing, statistical association of individual TCRs with disease status, and machine learning were combined to predict cytomegalovirus infection status. A later analysis re-examined previously published TCR beta repertoires from more than 550 donors and added high-resolution HLA genotyping to investigate patterns of TCR occurrence. In the later analysis, no new phenotypic data were used to find candidate immune exposures; instead, reliance was placed on TCR beta sequences and their occurrence across donors. An earlier analysis of about 620 of the donors applied high-throughput TCR beta sequencing to assess whether each TCR beta V gene segment acted as functional or pseudogenic. Donor age, sex, ethnicity and CMV serostatus were compiled together with the repertoire data. In a later genetic analysis, genome-wide SNP genotypes for about three fifths of the roughly 670 donors were used, and that subset was treated as a discovery cohort. All discovery cohort repertoires had been generated on a single sequencing platform. Both class I and class II loci were covered by HLA typing, at four-digit resolution. Typing coverage varied by locus: roughly 620-630 donors for A, B, C, DRB1 and DQB1; more than 500 for DQA1; about 600 for DPA1; 450 to 480 for DPB1. About 5 DR-DQ haplotypes were handled as single units for association and clustering, since linkage in the cohort was strong. On average, 235,054 unique TCR beta nucleotide sequences were sequenced per donor among a few hundred genotyped donors of the cohort, with approximately 18% of those sequences being non-productive. Points the paper makes about the study in general: At a false discovery rate of 0.05, a later analysis linked under 20,000 TCR beta sequences to specific HLA alleles. Some 16 rarely observed V segments, including chromosome 9 orphons, were excluded from the earlier analysis of some 590 of the donors because counts were too low. In vitro tests confirmed that a few of the cytomegalovirus-associated TCR beta chains recognize cytomegalovirus antigens. A later genetic analysis reported fewer N-insertions in productive TCRs among donors in an Asian-associated ancestry cluster than the roughly 640-donor mean. Most CMV-associated TCR beta chains appeared to be HLA-restricted in a later analysis, and the HLA associations seemed to be driven largely by CMV exposure. According to a later analysis, TCR association rates differed among HLA loci, with DRB1 alleles showing the most associated TCRs and HLA-C alleles showing the fewest. Only TCR beta chains were sequenced in this cohort, and the absence of alpha or paired-chain data limited detectable features. A further reported finding was that TCR beta sequences accurately predicted the HLA-A and HLA-B alleles for most subjects in the first cohort. Because HLA typing was unavailable for some donors at each locus, only the typed subset was used in association tests. Roughly uniform sequencing depth across donors was assumed in presence/absence analyses, although this assumption may not hold. The only immune exposure information available for the cohort was CMV serostatus. Several of the top co-occurrence clusters appeared to be linked to parvovirus B19, influenza, CMV and Epstein-Barr virus, according to a later analysis. A group of highly shared sequence variants was considered likely to be a technical artifact of the sequencing pipeline. The 87-base-pair reads could not distinguish some IMGT-functional V segments, including TRBV6-2 and TRBV6-3, so those segments were excluded. Most TCR sequences were seen in very few donors, while some public TCRs were found in many individuals. The authors suggested that the approach could potentially be generalized to other disease states and immunological phenotypes. Correlated functional status among segregating V segments might be attributable to linkage disequilibrium, but an unknown experimental factor could not be ruled out. When HLA alleles, especially DR and DQ, strongly co-occurred, TCR associations were difficult to assign to individual alleles. A later analysis found that HLA-associated TCR beta chains were more clonally expanded and had lower generation probabilities than equally common non-associated chains. The study listed 150 to 200 TCR beta chains as associated with cytomegalovirus. Broadly in line with IMGT annotations, most TCR beta V segments showed up in productive rearrangements about 90% or about 30% of the time in an earlier analysis of 587 of the donors. V-gene and J-gene trimming of TCR beta chains was associated with a missense DCLRE1C variant in a later genetic analysis, and the association was replicated in an independent cohort. Cytomegalovirus status was reported to be diagnosed by the classifier with high specificity and sensitivity in both the original and validation cohorts.

The cohort was made up of approximately 670 healthy bone marrow donors. At the time of sampling, all cohort members were nominally healthy, though unrecorded immune exposures were likely present. The donor was CMV seronegative and belonged to the group of around 400 seronegative cohort members. Each donor provided a peripheral blood sample, and peripheral blood mononuclear cells were used for TCR beta sequencing. The Qiagen DNeasy Blood Extraction Kit was used to extract genomic DNA from the blood cell samples. Library prep was done by the immunoSEQ multiplex PCR assay. For the multiplex PCR, a mixture combining 60 forward primers for TCR Vbeta segments and 13 reverse primers for TCR Jbeta segments was used. A multiplex PCR assay on genomic DNA amplified the CDR3 region of rearranged TCR beta genes. On the Illumina HiSeq System, the amplified TCR beta libraries were sequenced as 87-base-pair reads. As for how the authors treated the data: A later analysis tallied around 82 million unique TCR beta chains across the 700 or so repertoires, and around 12 million of those chains were shared by two or more donors. Raw reads were error-corrected and collapsed into unique sequences by a nearest-neighbor algorithm in which closely related sequences were merged to remove PCR and sequencing errors. CDR3 sequences were aligned to IMGT reference sequences to assign V, D and J gene segments. For a sequence to be retained, a match of at least six nucleotides was required to both a V gene segment and a J gene segment. A rearrangement was called productive if the CDR3 had no stop codons and remained in frame with V and J, and every other rearrangement was called non-productive. Following IMGT convention, CDR3 was defined as the stretch from the second conserved V-encoded cysteine up to the conserved J-encoded phenylalanine. In an earlier analysis of some 550 of the donors, sequences lacking an unambiguous match to a single V gene segment were excluded. In an earlier analysis of approximately 500 of the donors, a V segment was called functional when productive rearrangements were above 56.7%, and segregating when the standard deviation between donors exceeded 5%. A statistical classification framework was built to diagnose cytomegalovirus status from the catalog of TCR beta chain sequences. V and J gene assignment, in a later analysis, came from comparing TCR nucleotide sequences with IMGT/GENE-DB human TR gene sequences. The TCRdist pipeline was used in a later analysis to assign CDR3 sequences and most-parsimonious VDJ recombination scenarios. In a later analysis, each TCR beta chain was defined by its CDR3 amino acid sequence together with its V-gene family, and reads without a unique V-gene family were excluded. A later analysis removed 500 to 650 highly shared, low-generation-probability nucleotide sequences to deal with suspected cross-contamination and a sequencing artifact. A later analysis calculated a clonal expansion index for each public chain from normalized within-repertoire ranks of inferred template counts. A later analysis computed generation probabilities with a VDJ recombination model fitted to out-of-frame rearrangements, and checked the results against IGoR. Hypergeometric tests were used in a later analysis to score TCR-TCR, TCR-HLA and TCR-CMV co-occurrence, with a repertoire-size bias correction applied to the TCR pairs. To estimate false discovery rates, a later analysis permuted the HLA or CMV assignments 20 times. In a later analysis, co-occurring TCRs were grouped using DBSCAN, with TCRdist sequence similarity added in when clustering inside HLA-allele-positive subsets. Co-occurrence clustering excluded repertoires with fewer than 30,000 or more than 120,000 public chains, plus five with anomalous nucleotide sharing. TCRdb holds this immuneACCESS table with in-frame rearrangements only. Some clones are missing; in checked studies, unresolved V genes explain under half, and the rest has no known cause. That table supplies the V and J calls and clone size; D and trimming were determined from the DNA. This sample holds 180,000 or so clones; 78% were observed only once. The top ten constitute about 3% of the sample.

CDR1 and CDR2, per the germline V gene, are SNHLY and FYNNEI. The CDR3 starts with the cysteine, ends with the phenylalanine, and has 12 residues. Only the CDR3 DNA stays, 36 bases, in frame from base 1. V trim: 10 bases; J trim: 5 bases; unmatched bases: 7. Worth noting for this clone: Its antigen is still unknown. No quality values exist for individual bases; no much larger clone is one base distant.

Material: PBMCs. The chain was built from TRBV2 and TRBJ2-7, and 8 bases in between align with TRBD2. This TCR derives from a female donor in good health and CMV-seronegative. CDR3 protein: CATGGFLNEQYF. The nucleotides are TGTGCCACGGGAGGGTTCCTCAACGAGCAGTACTTC.